The sequence of this T cell receptor (beta chain) was determined in a study of graft-versus-host responses after intestinal transplantation. Across the study: Transplant types were multivisceral, liver-intestinal, or isolated intestinal.

From germline, CDR1 is MNHNS and CDR2 SASEGT. After removal of 4 bases from V and 3 bases from J, the junction contained 7 bases not matched to a gene. The length of the CDR3 is 15 residues. Only in-frame clones appear in the TCRdb table, and some are missing; sequencing was by immunoSEQ multiplex PCR. Of around 21,000 clones in the sample, around 35% were seen once. Study outcomes and limitations: Ileal or blood samples showed some GvH clones first, and such clones were also found in recipient marrow.

The chain combines TRBV6-1 with TRBJ2-7; 9 bases fit TRBD1. The material was alloreactive CD4+ T cells from a mixed lymphocyte reaction culture, obtained before transplantation. The subset denotes: CFSE-low proliferating T cells sorted from roughly six-day pre-transplant mixed lymphocyte reaction (GvH or HvG direction). The receptor's source is a human patient who was an organ donor for intestinal transplantation. The CDR3 spells CASSVSGTGSYEQYF. DNA of the CDR3: TGTGCCAGCAGTGTGTCCGGGACAGGGAGCTACGAGCAGTACTTC.